Listed here are 8 T cell receptor beta chains from one sample, sequenced in a study of response to subunit inactivated influenza vaccine. MiXCR, run by TCRdb on the RT-PCR reads, gives a single entry per CDR3 protein. This sample has roughly 710,000 distinct CDR3 sequences, with approximately 15% found just once. Sequences were derived from PBMCs from blood, sampled 14 days before vaccination. The receptors originated from a man aged 50-60 years who received an inactivated influenza vaccine.

This rearrangement joins TRBV27 to TRBJ2-1; D possibly uses TRBD1 or TRBD2 (7 bases each). The length of the CDR3 is 15 residues. Trimming stripped 4 bases from V and 7 bases from J, with 17 bases between. Per germline, CDR1 MNHEY and CDR2 SMNVEV (reference sequence). The CDR3 coding sequence is TGTGCCAGCAGTTCGATCTACAGGGGAGGGAATGAGCAGTTCTTC. Translating it yields CASSSIYRGGNEQFF.

This clonotype was counted only a few times. V usage is TRBV9 and J usage is TRBJ2-1; D possibly corresponds to TRBD1 (6 bases). The CDR3 consists of 18 residues. V was trimmed by 0 bases and J by 0 bases, leaving 16 bases between them. Looked up from germline, CDR1 is SGDLS and CDR2 is YYNGEE. This CDR3 reads CASSVATGQGSSYNEQFF. The CDR3 DNA reads as TGTGCCAGCAGCGTAGCTACGGGGCAGGGGTCCTCCTACAATGAGCAGTTCTTC.

The chain employs TRBV10-3 and TRBJ2-3, with 8 nucleotides matching TRBD2. Germline V CDR1 and CDR2: ENHRY, SYGVKD. The CDR3 has 15 residues. Trimming at V came to 6 bases and at J to 2 bases, leaving 7 bases not matched to a gene. CDR3 residues: CAISQAGRATDTQYF. The CDR3 DNA is TGTGCCATCAGCCAGGCCGGGAGGGCCACAGATACGCAGTATTTT.

Only a few counts were recorded for this clonotype. In nucleotides, the CDR3 is TGCAGTGCTACCAGGGGGGCCAAAAACATTCAGTACTTC. Translated: CSATRGAKNIQYF. The chain recombines TRBV20-1 with TRBJ2-4; TRBD1 aligns across 7 bases. Germline V gives CDR1 DFQATT, CDR2 SNEGSKA (reference sequence). CDR3 length equals 13 residues. V shed 4 bases, J shed 1 base, and the junction held 1 base outside the gene matches.

The rearrangement joins TRBV5-1 to TRBJ2-7; either TRBD1 or TRBD2 may supply D (6 bases each). The V end lost 6 bases, the J end lost 6 bases, and 25 bases lay between the germline ends. CDR1 is SGHRS, CDR2 YFSETQ, per germline. The CDR3 consists of 16 residues. CDR3 region: CASTSGRGGGDREQYF. The DNA of the CDR3 is TGCGCCAGCACCTCCGGCCGCGGAGGGGGTGACCGCGAGCAGTACTTC.

The J gene is TRBJ2-1, the V gene TRBV7-2; D remains ambiguous. Trimming pared 2 bases from V and 8 bases from J, leaving 7 bases between. This CDR3 spans 12 amino acids. CDR1 is SGHTA, CDR2 FQGNSA, per germline. The CDR3 nucleotides are TGTGCCAGCAGCTTAATAGGATATGAGCAGTTCTTC. Encoded protein: CASSLIGYEQFF. The full variable domain, rest sourced from reference TRBV7-2 and TRBJ2-1, is GAGVSQSPSNKVTEKGKDVELRCDPISGHTALYWYRQSLGQGLEFLIYFQGNSAPDKSGLPSDRFSAERTGGSVSTLTIQRTQQEDSAVYLCASSLIGYEQFFGPGTRLTVL.

This clonotype has a handful of counts. It may be a read error: a sequence one base away is much more abundant. V gene TRBV6-1 combines with J gene TRBJ2-1, with no clear D. V was trimmed by 6 bases and J by 0 bases, leaving 12 bases between them. The CDR3 sequence is 15 residues long. Germline V gives CDR1 MNHNS, CDR2 SASEGT. The CDR3 DNA reads as TGTGCCAGCAGCTCCGGGTTTCGCTCCTACAATGAGCAGTTCTTC. Its translation: CASSSGFRSYNEQFF.

This clonotype was seen a handful of times. The genes are TRBV20-1 and TRBJ2-5; a possible D gene is TRBD2 (5 bases). Trimming took 0 bases from V and 1 from J, leaving 12 bases between them. The CDR3 is made up of 15 amino acids. Germline CDR1 and CDR2: DFQATT and SNEGSKA (reference sequence). The CDR3 DNA is TGCAGTGCTAGAGATTGGCGGGCGATCCAAGAGACCCAGTACTTC. This gives the protein CSARDWRAIQETQYF.